This TCR beta chain appears in the sequencing data of a study of shared clonotypes between healthy human individuals. Deletions cut 7 bases from V and 4 bases from J, with 18 bases between. The CDR3 is 15 residues long. Germline CDR1 MDHEN, CDR2 SYDVKM. With respect to this clone: The antigen remains undetermined.

Study results and limitations: Only blood samples were collected, and tissue repertoires likely differ. Rarefaction gave evidence that sorted-subset sequencing remained incomplete despite large depth.

Method: immunoSEQ multiplex PCR; TCRdb's copy keeps in-frame clones and lacks some. The sample consists of around 550,000 clones, about 96% of them appearing once. Nashville, Tennessee was home to all donors, who were Caucasian adults. V gene TRBV28 combines with J gene TRBJ2-3, with D maybe TRBD1 (5 bases). The material sequenced was naive CD4+ T cells sorted from blood. Regarding subset: CD45RA+ positively selected. This TCR came from a woman under 40 in good health. In DNA, the CDR3 is TGTGCCAGCATTGGGGCGGAAGAGTTGTCAGATACGCAGTATTTT. Translation gives CASIGAEELSDTQYF.